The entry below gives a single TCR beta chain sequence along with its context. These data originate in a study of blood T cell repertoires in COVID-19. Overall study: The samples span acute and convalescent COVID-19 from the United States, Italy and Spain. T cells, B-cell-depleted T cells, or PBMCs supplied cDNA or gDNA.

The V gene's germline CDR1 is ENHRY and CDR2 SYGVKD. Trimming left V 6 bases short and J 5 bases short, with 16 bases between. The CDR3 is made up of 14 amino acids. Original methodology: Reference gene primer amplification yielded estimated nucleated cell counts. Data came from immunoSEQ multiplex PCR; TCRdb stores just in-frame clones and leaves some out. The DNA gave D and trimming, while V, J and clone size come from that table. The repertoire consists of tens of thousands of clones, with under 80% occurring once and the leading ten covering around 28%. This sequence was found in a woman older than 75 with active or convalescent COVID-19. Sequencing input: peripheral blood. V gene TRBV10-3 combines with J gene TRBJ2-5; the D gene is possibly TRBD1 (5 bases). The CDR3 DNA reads TGTGCCATCAGCACTTCCGGTCAGGGTGAGACCCAGTACTTC. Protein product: CAISTSGQGETQYF.